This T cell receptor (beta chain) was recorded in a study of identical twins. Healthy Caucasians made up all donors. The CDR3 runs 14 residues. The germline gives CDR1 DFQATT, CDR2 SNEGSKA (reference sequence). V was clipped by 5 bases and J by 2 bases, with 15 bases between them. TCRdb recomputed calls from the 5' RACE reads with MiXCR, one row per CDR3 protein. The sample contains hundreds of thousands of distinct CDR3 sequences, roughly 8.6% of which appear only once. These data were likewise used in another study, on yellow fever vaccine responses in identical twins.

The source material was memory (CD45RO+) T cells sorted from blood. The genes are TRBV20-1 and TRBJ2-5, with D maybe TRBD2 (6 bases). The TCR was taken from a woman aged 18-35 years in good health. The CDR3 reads CSACDGSKQETQYF. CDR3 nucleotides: TGCAGTGCTTGCGACGGGAGTAAGCAAGAGACCCAGTACTTC.